Shown below are 2 T cell receptor beta chains from a single sample sequenced in a study of graft-versus-host responses after intestinal transplantation. Sequencing used immunoSEQ multiplex PCR; TCRdb keeps in-frame clones, though not all of them. The sample has about 54,000 clones; about 90% are singletons. This sample comprised PBMCs, obtained around 95 weeks after intestinal transplant. These receptors came from a human patient who received an intestinal transplant, so some T cells may come from the graft donor.

The gene calls are TRBV13 and TRBJ1-4; D possibly corresponds to TRBD1 (5 bases). This CDR3 region has 15 residues. CDR1 and CDR2 (germline): PRHDT, FYEKMQ (reference sequence). V dropped 5 bases and J dropped 0 bases, with 10 bases sitting between them. CDR3: CASSGPTATNEKLFF. The CDR3 nucleotides are TGTGCCAGCAGCGGTCCGACAGCAACTAATGAAAAACTGTTTTTT.

This clone appeared a single time. The chain joins TRBV19 to TRBJ2-1; 11 bases are shared with TRBD2. J was trimmed by 10 bases and V by 4 bases; bases with no gene match: 15. Germline V lookup: CDR1 LNHDA, CDR2 SQIVND (reference sequence). The CDR3 has 17 amino acids. The CDR3 DNA is TGTGCCAGTAGTAATTTGCTAGCGGGGGGAAATGTTTGGGAGCAGTTCTTC. Amino acids: CASSNLLAGGNVWEQFF. Full variable domain (missing parts from reference TRBV19 and TRBJ2-1): DGGITQSPKYLFRKEGQNVTLSCEQNLNHDAMYWYRQDPGQGLRLIYYSQIVNDFQKGDIAEGYSVSREKKESFPLTVTSAQKNPTAFYLCASSNLLAGGNVWEQFFGPGTRLTVL.